Sequencing of this T cell receptor (beta chain) was carried out in a study of shared clonotypes between healthy human individuals. The CDR3 consists of 17 residues. The V gene's germline CDR1 is LNHNV and CDR2 YYDKDF (reference sequence). V dropped 0 bases and J dropped 1 base, with 13 bases sitting between them. As to this clone: The sample carries other DNA sequences with the same CDR3.

Measured with immunoSEQ multiplex PCR; TCRdb has only the in-frame clones, and not every one. The data show a few million clones, with approximately 95% seen just once and 0.35% to 0.5% held by the top ten. The CD4+ fraction was divided into a CD45RA+ naive subset and a CD45RA-negative memory subset. V gene TRBV15 combines with J gene TRBJ1-5; possibly TRBD1 for D (6 bases). Sequenced material: naive CD4+ T cells from PBMCs. Subset given: CD45RA+ positively selected. The sequence came from a man between 18 and 35 years old in good health. Some clones in this sample may be carry-over from other donors' samples. CDR3 residues: CATSRDPPGDSNQPQHF. For the CDR3, the DNA is TGTGCCACCAGCAGAGACCCTCCAGGGGACAGCAATCAGCCCCAGCATTTT. The variable domain in full, completed from reference TRBV15 and TRBJ1-5, reads DAMVIQNPRYQVTQFGKPVTLSCSQTLNHNVMYWYQQKSSQAPKLLFHYYDKDFNNEADTPDNFQSRRPNTSFCFLDIRSPGLGDTAMYLCATSRDPPGDSNQPQHFGDGTRLSIL.